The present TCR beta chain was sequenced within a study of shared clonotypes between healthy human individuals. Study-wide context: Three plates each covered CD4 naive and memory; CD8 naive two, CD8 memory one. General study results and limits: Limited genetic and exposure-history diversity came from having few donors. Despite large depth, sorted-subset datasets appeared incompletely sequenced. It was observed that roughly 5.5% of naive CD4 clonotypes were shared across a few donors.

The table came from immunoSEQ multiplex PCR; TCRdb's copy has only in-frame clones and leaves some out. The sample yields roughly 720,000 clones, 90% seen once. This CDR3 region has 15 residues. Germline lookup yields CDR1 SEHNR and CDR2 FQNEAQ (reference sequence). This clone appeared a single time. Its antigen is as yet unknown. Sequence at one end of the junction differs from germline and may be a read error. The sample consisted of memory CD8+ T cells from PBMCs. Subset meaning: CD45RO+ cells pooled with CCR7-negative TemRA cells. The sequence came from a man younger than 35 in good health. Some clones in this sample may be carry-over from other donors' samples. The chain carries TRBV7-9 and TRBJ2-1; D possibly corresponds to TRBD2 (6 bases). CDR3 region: CASSLLISGYNDQFF. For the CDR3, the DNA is TGTGCCAGCAGTCTGCTGATTAGCGGATACAATGATCAGTTCTTC. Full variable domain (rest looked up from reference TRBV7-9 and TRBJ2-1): DTGVSQNPRHKITKRGQNVTFRCDPISEHNRLYWYRQTLGQGPEFLTYFQNEAQLEKSRLLSDRFSAERPKGSFSTLEIQRTEQGDSAMYLCASSLLISGYNDQFFGPGTRLTVL.